This TCR beta chain derives from a study of CD8 T cells in Susac syndrome. Negative isolation was applied to CD8+ and CD4+ T cells, and FACS enrichment was applied to TEMRA cells. The CDR3 runs to 15 residues. With V trimmed by 0 bases and J by 5 bases, 7 bases remained unmatched. From germline, CDR1 is LNHNV and CDR2 YYDKDF (reference sequence). Random hexamers were used to reverse transcribe the RNA input (about 0.5 to 1 ug). The method of amplification for TCR beta CDR3 was immunoSEQ multiplex PCR, covering 54 Vbeta and 13 Jbeta. From the immunoSEQ multiplex PCR reads, TCRdb called clonotypes with MiXCR, one entry per CDR3 protein. This sample has more than 150,000 distinct CDR3 sequences, with about 94% found just once.

The chain recombines TRBV15 with TRBJ2-7; TRBD1 matches 7 bases. The specimen sequenced was CD4+ T cells from PBMCs. This receptor was obtained from a human donor in good health. The CDR3 DNA follows: TGTGCCACCAGCAGAGATTGGGACAGAATCCACGAGCAGTACTTC. Translation gives CATSRDWDRIHEQYF.